This TCR beta chain was recorded in a study of cytomegalovirus exposure and HLA in healthy donors. Separation from the roughly 700-subject first cohort characterized the approximately 120-subject validation cohort, to which the donors belonged. Assay used: immunoSEQ multiplex PCR; TCRdb lists only in-frame clones, some missing. The sample includes 80,000 to 95,000 clones, approximately 93% of them seen just once. Trimming stripped 5 bases from V and 0 bases from J, with 8 bases between. The CDR3 loop spans 14 amino acids. Germline-derived CDR1 and CDR2 are MNHEY and SVGAGI. The gene calls are TRBV6-5 and TRBJ1-5; TRBD1 might be the D (5 bases). The clonotype comes from a woman under 40 in good health and CMV-seropositive. The sequenced sample consisted of PBMCs. CDR3 protein: CASSDRYSNQPQHF. In DNA, the CDR3 is TGTGCCAGCAGTGACAGATATAGCAATCAGCCCCAGCATTTT.